This T cell receptor (beta chain) was sequenced for a study of response to subunit inactivated influenza vaccine. TCRdb processed the RT-PCR reads anew with MiXCR; each CDR3 protein has one entry. The sample shows some 600,000 distinct CDR3 sequences, around 15% of them seen only once. This CDR3 has 17 residues. Trimming took 0 bases from V and 5 from J; bases not matched to a gene: 9. The germline V gene has CDR1 SGHRS and CDR2 YFSETQ. Study findings and constraints: That few new T cells are recruited by each seasonal influenza vaccination was the authors' suggestion.

This clonotype appeared a few times. No antigen is known for it. This clonotype was obtained from a man aged 45-65 years who received an inactivated influenza vaccine. The material was PBMCs from blood, obtained less than 15 days before vaccination. This chain connects TRBV5-1 to TRBJ2-2; 8 bases are a match to TRBD1. The CDR3 DNA reads TGCGCCAGCAGCTTGGATGTTCGGGACAGGCAAACCGGGGAGCTGTTTTTT. This sequence encodes CASSLDVRDRQTGELFF.